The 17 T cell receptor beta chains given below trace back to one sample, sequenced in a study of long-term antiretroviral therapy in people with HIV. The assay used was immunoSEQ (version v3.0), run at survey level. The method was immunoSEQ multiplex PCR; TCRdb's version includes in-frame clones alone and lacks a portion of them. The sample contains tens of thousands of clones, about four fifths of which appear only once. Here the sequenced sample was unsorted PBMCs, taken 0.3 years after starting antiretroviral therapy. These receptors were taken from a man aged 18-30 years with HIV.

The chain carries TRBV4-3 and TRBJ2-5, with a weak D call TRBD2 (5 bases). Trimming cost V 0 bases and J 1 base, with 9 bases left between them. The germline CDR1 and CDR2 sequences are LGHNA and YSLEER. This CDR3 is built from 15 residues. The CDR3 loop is CASSQDWRSQETQYF. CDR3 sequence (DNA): TGCGCCAGCAGCCAAGATTGGAGGTCCCAAGAGACCCAGTACTTC.

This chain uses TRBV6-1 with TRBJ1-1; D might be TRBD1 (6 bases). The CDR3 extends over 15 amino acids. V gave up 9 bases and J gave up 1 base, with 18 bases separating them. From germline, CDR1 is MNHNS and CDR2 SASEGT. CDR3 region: CASDNLRQENTEAFF. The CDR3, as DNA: TGTGCCAGTGACAACCTTCGACAGGAGAACACTGAAGCTTTCTTT.

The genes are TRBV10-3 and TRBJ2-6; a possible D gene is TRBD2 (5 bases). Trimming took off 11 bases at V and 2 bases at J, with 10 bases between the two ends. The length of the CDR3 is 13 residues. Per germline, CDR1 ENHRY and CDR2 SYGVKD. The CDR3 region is CALRTPGANVLTF. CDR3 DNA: TGTGCCCTAAGGACTCCTGGGGCCAACGTCCTGACTTTC.

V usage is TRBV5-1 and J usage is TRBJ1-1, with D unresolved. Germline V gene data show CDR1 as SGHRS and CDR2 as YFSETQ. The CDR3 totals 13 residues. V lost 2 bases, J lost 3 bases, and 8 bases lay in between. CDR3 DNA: TGCGCCAGCAGCTTCGATCCCGACACTGAAGCTTTCTTT. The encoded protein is CASSFDPDTEAFF.

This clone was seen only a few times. This CDR3 reads CASSPRVGTSTPLHF. The CDR3 DNA follows: TGTGCCAGCAGCCCCCGGGTAGGGACCAGCACACCCCTCCACTTT. The rearrangement joins TRBV7-2 to TRBJ1-6, with a possible D match to TRBD1 (5 bases). Germline assignment: CDR1 SGHTA and CDR2 FQGNSA. V lost 5 bases to trimming and J lost 11 bases, with 19 bases between them. CDR3 length: 15 amino acids. Supplemented by reference TRBV7-2 and TRBJ1-6, the full variable domain reads GAGVSQSPSNKVTEKGKDVELRCDPISGHTALYWYRQSLGQGLEFLIYFQGNSAPDKSGLPSDRFSAERTGGSVSTLTIQRTQQEDSAVYLCASSPRVGTSTPLHFGNGTRLTVT.

The CDR3 bases are TGTGCCATCGGGCAGGGGGGCGTCGATGGTGACTATGGCTACACCTTC. Amino acids: CAIGQGGVDGDYGYTF. J is TRBJ1-2 and V is TRBV10-3; 7 bases align to TRBD1. The CDR3 has 16 residues. CDR1 and CDR2 from the germline V gene are ENHRY and SYGVKD. The V gene end was trimmed by 8 bases and the J gene end by 3 bases; junction bases not matched to a gene: 15.

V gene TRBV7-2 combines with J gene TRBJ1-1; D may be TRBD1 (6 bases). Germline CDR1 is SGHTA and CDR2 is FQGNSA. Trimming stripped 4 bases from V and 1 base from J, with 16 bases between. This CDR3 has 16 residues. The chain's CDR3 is CASSSFGQTGNTEAFF. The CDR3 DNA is TGTGCCAGCAGCTCATTCGGACAGACGGGGAACACTGAAGCTTTCTTT. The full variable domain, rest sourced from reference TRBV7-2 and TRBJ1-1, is GAGVSQSPSNKVTEKGKDVELRCDPISGHTALYWYRQSLGQGLEFLIYFQGNSAPDKSGLPSDRFSAERTGGSVSTLTIQRTQQEDSAVYLCASSSFGQTGNTEAFFGQGTRLTVV.

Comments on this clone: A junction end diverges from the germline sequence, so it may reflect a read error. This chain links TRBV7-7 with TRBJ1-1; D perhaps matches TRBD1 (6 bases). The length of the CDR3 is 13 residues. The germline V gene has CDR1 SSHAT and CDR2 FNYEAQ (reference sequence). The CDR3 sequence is CASSEGQNTEAFF. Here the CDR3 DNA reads TGTGCTAGCAGCGAGGGACAGAACACTGAAGCTTTCTTT.

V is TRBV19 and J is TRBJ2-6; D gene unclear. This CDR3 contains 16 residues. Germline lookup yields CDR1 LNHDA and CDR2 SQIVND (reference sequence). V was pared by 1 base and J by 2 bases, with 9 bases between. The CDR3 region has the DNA TGTGCCAGTAGTATAGTGGAAGGAACTGGGGCCAACGTCCTGACTTTC. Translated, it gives CASSIVEGTGANVLTF.

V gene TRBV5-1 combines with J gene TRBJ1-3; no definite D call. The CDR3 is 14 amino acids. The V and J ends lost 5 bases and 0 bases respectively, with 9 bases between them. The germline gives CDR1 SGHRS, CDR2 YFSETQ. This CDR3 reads CASSLSGSGNTIYF. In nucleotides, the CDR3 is TGCGCCAGCAGTCTTAGTGGCTCTGGAAACACCATATATTTT.

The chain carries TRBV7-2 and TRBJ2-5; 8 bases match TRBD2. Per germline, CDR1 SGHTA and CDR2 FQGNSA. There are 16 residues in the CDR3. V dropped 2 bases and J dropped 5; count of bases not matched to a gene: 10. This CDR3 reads CASSLNPGGPGETQYF. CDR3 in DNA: TGTGCCAGCAGCTTAAATCCGGGAGGGCCAGGGGAGACCCAGTACTTC.

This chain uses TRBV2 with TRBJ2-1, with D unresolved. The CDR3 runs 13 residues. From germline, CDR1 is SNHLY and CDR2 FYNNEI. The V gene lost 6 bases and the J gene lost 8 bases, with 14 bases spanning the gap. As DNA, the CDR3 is TGTGCCAGCAGGATCGGTAGGTCTTATGAGCAGTTCTTC. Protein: CASRIGRSYEQFF.

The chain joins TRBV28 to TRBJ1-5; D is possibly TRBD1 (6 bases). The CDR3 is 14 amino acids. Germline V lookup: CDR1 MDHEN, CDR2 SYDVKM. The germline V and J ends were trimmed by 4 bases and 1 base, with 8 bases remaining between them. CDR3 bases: TGTGCCAGCAGTTACGACAGGAGCAATCAGCCCCAGCATTTT. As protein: CASSYDRSNQPQHF.

CDR3 region: CASSRTVPGELFF. CDR3 in DNA: TGTGCCAGCAGTCGAACGGTACCCGGGGAGCTGTTTTTT. The chain has TRBV6-5 and TRBJ2-2; D is undetermined. CDR1 is MNHEY, CDR2 SVGAGI, per germline. V lost 5 bases, J lost 6 bases, and 10 bases lay in between. CDR3 length: 13 residues.

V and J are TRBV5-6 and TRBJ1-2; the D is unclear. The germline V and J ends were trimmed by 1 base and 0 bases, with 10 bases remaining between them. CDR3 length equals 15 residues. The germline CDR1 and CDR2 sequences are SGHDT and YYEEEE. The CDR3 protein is CASSLSAAPNYGYTF. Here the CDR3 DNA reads TGTGCCAGCAGCTTGAGCGCAGCTCCTAACTATGGCTACACCTTC.

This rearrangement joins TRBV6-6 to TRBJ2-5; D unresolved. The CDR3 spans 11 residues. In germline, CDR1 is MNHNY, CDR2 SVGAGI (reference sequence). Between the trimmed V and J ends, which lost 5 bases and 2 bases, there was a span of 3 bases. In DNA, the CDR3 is TGTGCCAGCAGTCCTCAAGAGACCCAGTACTTC. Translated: CASSPQETQYF.

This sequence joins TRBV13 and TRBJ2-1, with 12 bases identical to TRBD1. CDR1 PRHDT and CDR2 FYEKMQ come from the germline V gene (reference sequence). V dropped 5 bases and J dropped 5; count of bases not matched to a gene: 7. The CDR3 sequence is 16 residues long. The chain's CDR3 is CASSISGTGGNNEQFF. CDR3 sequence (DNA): TGTGCCAGCAGCATATCCGGGACAGGGGGCAACAATGAGCAGTTCTTC.